Below, 26 T cell receptor beta chains from the same sample are listed, as sequenced in a study of CD8+ T cells in alopecia areata. Reverse transcribed after extraction, RNA yielded cDNA as the sequencing template. TCRdb's copy holds only in-frame clones and misses some; the assay was immunoSEQ multiplex PCR. Here the sample spans over 120,000 clones, approximately 50% being singletons. Source: CD4+ T cells sorted from blood, taken at week 0. These receptors were taken from a human donor with alopecia areata.

The chain uses TRBV11-2 and TRBJ2-3; D gene uncertain. Germline-derived CDR1 and CDR2 are SGHAT and FQNNGV. CDR3 length: 14 residues. The V and J ends lost 1 base and 1 base respectively, with 6 bases between them. CDR3 sequence: CASSLGGGTDTQYF. Here the CDR3 DNA reads TGTGCCAGCAGCTTAGGAGGTGGCACAGATACGCAGTATTTT.

This chain links TRBV23-1 with TRBJ2-3; D is possibly TRBD1 (6 bases). TRBV23-1 is reported as an ORF; its role is uncertain. Trimming left V 6 bases short and J 8 bases short, with 15 bases between. This CDR3 is built from 13 residues. The DNA of the CDR3 is TGCGCCAGCAGCAACAGGGTACCCGGTACGCAGTATTTT. Its protein is CASSNRVPGTQYF.

This chain joins TRBV30 and TRBJ1-1; 8 bases fit TRBD1. Germline lookup yields CDR1 GTSNPN and CDR2 SVGIG (reference sequence). V trimming: 1 base; J trimming: 2 bases; junction bases outside the gene matches: 9. The CDR3 length is 16 residues. In DNA form, the CDR3 reads TGTGCCTGGAGTGCATATAACAGGGGGTTTAACACTGAAGCTTTCTTT. This translates into CAWSAYNRGFNTEAFF.

This clone was detected only a few times. The chain uses TRBV30 and TRBJ2-7, with 12 bases aligning to TRBD1. Germline CDR1 is GTSNPN and CDR2 is SVGIG (reference sequence). V was clipped by 0 bases and J by 7 bases; unmatched bases: 7. This CDR3 spans 15 amino acids. The CDR3 here is CAWSVRGQGAREQYF. CDR3 nucleotide sequence: TGTGCCTGGAGTGTAAGGGGACAGGGGGCAAGGGAGCAGTACTTC. Using reference TRBV30 and TRBJ2-7 for the parts outside the CDR3, the full variable domain is SQTIHQWPATLVQPVGSPLSLECTVEGTSNPNLYWYRQAAGRGLQLLFYSVGIGQISSEVPQNLSASRPQDRQFILSSKKLLLSDSGFYLCAWSVRGQGAREQYFGPGTRLTVT.

At least ten counts were recorded for this clone. The rearrangement joins TRBV19 to TRBJ2-1; D gene unclear. The CDR3 is 15 amino acids. Germline V gives CDR1 LNHDA, CDR2 SQIVND (reference sequence). Trimming took off 5 bases at V and 6 bases at J, with 17 bases between the two ends. This CDR3 is CASSPPSASPNEQFF. The CDR3 DNA follows: TGTGCCAGTAGTCCTCCCAGCGCCAGCCCCAATGAGCAGTTCTTC.

V usage is TRBV5-1 and J usage is TRBJ2-7, with 12 bases identical to TRBD2. This CDR3 has 16 residues. The V segment lost 4 bases and the J segment 4 bases; nucleotides outside the gene matches: 9. CDR1 and CDR2 (germline): SGHRS, YFSETQ. The CDR3 here is CASSPRLAGERYEQYF. CDR3 nucleotides: TGCGCCAGCAGCCCGAGACTAGCGGGAGAGAGGTACGAGCAGTACTTC.

The rearrangement links TRBV29-1 to TRBJ2-6, with 7 bases matching TRBD1. Unmatched junction bases numbered 6, after V lost 8 bases and J lost 2 bases. The CDR3 sequence is 14 residues long. The germline V gene has CDR1 SQVTM and CDR2 ANQGSEA. CDR3 amino acids: CSLGQETGANVLTF. The DNA for the CDR3 is TGCAGCCTCGGACAGGAAACTGGGGCCAACGTCCTGACTTTC.

The J gene is TRBJ2-7, the V gene TRBV5-1; TRBD1 agrees at 8 bases. This CDR3 contains 15 residues. Per the germline V gene, CDR1 is SGHRS and CDR2 is YFSETQ. V lost 4 bases to trimming and J lost 2 bases; unmatched junction nucleotides: 8. The CDR3 bases are TGCGCCAGCAGCCCCTCGGGACAGGCGACCTACGAGCAGTACTTC. This gives the protein CASSPSGQATYEQYF.

This clone has only a few counts. The V call is TRBV19, the J call TRBJ2-2; 10 nucleotides agree with TRBD2. The CDR3 runs 16 residues. Germline values: CDR1 LNHDA, CDR2 SQIVND (reference sequence). V shed 7 bases and J 7 bases; nucleotides not matched to a gene: 12. The CDR3 reads CASMAPSGRANGELFF. The DNA of the CDR3 is TGTGCCAGTATGGCCCCCAGCGGGAGGGCCAACGGGGAGCTGTTTTTT.

The chain joins TRBV29-1 to TRBJ1-2, with 11 bases fitting TRBD1. This CDR3 region has 14 residues. V was clipped by 6 bases and J by 4 bases; unmatched bases: 7. Germline V gene data show CDR1 as SQVTM and CDR2 as ANQGSEA. The CDR3 sequence: CSVGAGTGGYGYTF. The CDR3 DNA reads as TGCAGCGTCGGGGCCGGGACAGGGGGCTATGGCTACACCTTC.

This clone was detected once. This rearrangement joins TRBV19 to TRBJ2-7; 8 bases map to TRBD2. Unmatched junction bases numbered 8, after V lost 7 bases and J lost 3 bases. CDR1 LNHDA and CDR2 SQIVND come from the germline V gene (reference sequence). CDR3 length: 14 residues. The CDR3 DNA reads as TGTGCCAGTACCCCGGGAAGCGGGAGCTACGAGCAGTACTTC. Encoded protein: CASTPGSGSYEQYF.

CDR3 loop: CAWRRQGIYEQYF. The CDR3 DNA reads TGTGCCTGGCGACGACAGGGGATCTACGAGCAGTACTTC. The V gene is TRBV30, the J gene TRBJ2-7; 8 bases line up with TRBD1. Germline CDR1 GTSNPN, CDR2 SVGIG (reference sequence). CDR3 length equals 13 residues. With 5 bases clipped from V and 3 bases from J, the junction kept 6 bases outside the gene matches.

The chain employs TRBV5-6 and TRBJ2-1; the D gene is possibly TRBD2 (5 bases). CDR3 size: 14 residues. The germline gives CDR1 SGHDT, CDR2 YYEEEE. V lost 5 bases and J 5 bases, leaving 14 bases between the germline ends. As DNA, the CDR3 is TGTGCCAGCAGGGGGTGGACTCATAACAATGAGCAGTTCTTC. It encodes CASRGWTHNNEQFF. Complete variable domain (other parts from reference TRBV5-6 and TRBJ2-1): DAGVTQSPTHLIKTRGQQVTLRCSPKSGHDTVSWYQQALGQGPQFIFQYYEEEERQRGNFPDRFSGHQFPNYSSELNVNALLLGDSALYLCASRGWTHNNEQFFGPGTRLTVL.

This sequence joins TRBV29-1 and TRBJ2-2, with D hard to call. Germline V CDR1 and CDR2: SQVTM, ANQGSEA. The CDR3 spans 14 residues. V gave up 4 bases and J gave up 1 base, with 10 bases separating them. In DNA form, the CDR3 reads TGCAGCGTTGTTTTGTGGCAGAACACCGGGGAGCTGTTTTTT. It is translated as CSVVLWQNTGELFF.

V usage is TRBV11-2 and J usage is TRBJ1-4; 8 bases are shared with TRBD1. The J segment lost 7 bases and the V segment lost 2 bases, leaving 3 bases of the junction unmatched. Germline V gene data show CDR1 as SGHAT and CDR2 as FQNNGV. There are 14 residues in the CDR3. CDR3: CASSLQGASEKLFF. DNA for the CDR3: TGTGCCAGCAGCTTACAGGGGGCCAGTGAAAAACTGTTTTTT.

The chain is built from TRBV29-1 and TRBJ2-7, with unresolved D. V dropped 2 bases and J dropped 7 bases, with 12 bases sitting between them. The length of the CDR3 is 12 residues. Germline V gene data show CDR1 as SQVTM and CDR2 as ANQGSEA. The CDR3 loop reads CSVESDRSEQYF. CDR3 DNA sequence: TGCAGCGTTGAATCAGACCGTTCGGAGCAGTACTTC.

The rearrangement links TRBV7-8 to TRBJ2-1; TRBD2 aligns across 11 bases. Losses at the gene ends were 2 bases for V and 7 bases for J; bases not matched to a gene: 13. Per germline, CDR1 SGHVS and CDR2 FQNEAQ. This CDR3 comprises 18 residues. The CDR3 sequence is CASSLLSGTSGRGNEQFF. CDR3 DNA: TGTGCCAGCAGCTTACTTTCAGGAACTAGCGGGAGAGGGAATGAGCAGTTCTTC.

This clone was seen once. The V and J genes are TRBV29-1 and TRBJ1-4; unclear D gene. There are 14 residues in the CDR3. Germline loops: CDR1 SQVTM, CDR2 ANQGSEA. V was pared by 4 bases and J by 4 bases, with 13 bases between. This CDR3 is CSVVQDRINEKLFF. The CDR3 DNA follows: TGCAGCGTTGTCCAGGACCGGATTAATGAAAAACTGTTTTTT.

This sequence joins TRBV18 and TRBJ1-1; D not certain. The CDR3 sequence is 15 residues long. With 3 bases removed from V and 2 bases from J, the gap between germline ends came to 13 bases. CDR1 and CDR2 from the germline V gene are KGHSH and LQKENI. CDR3 in amino acids: CASSPHQAGNTEAFF. The CDR3 DNA sequence: TGTGCCAGCTCACCTCACCAGGCGGGAAACACTGAAGCTTTCTTT.

The chain has TRBV6-6 and TRBJ2-1; 7 bases line up with TRBD2. The CDR3 contains 14 residues. The V gene's germline CDR1 is MNHNY and CDR2 SVGAGI (reference sequence). After removal of 6 bases from V and 3 bases from J, the junction contained 5 bases not matched to a gene. DNA of the CDR3: TGTGCCAGCAGCCAAGGACTAGTCTACAATGAGCAGTTCTTC. It codes for CASSQGLVYNEQFF.

This clone was detected only once. J is TRBJ2-6 and V is TRBV4-1, with TRBD1 matching over 11 bases. The CDR3 has 21 amino acids. After removal of 5 bases from V and 0 bases from J, the junction contained 15 bases not matched to a gene. Germline values: CDR1 MGHRA, CDR2 YSYEKL. The CDR3 DNA follows: TGCGCCAGCAGCGCTAGATTTCCGGGACAGGGGGGGTACTCTGGGGCCAACGTCCTGACTTTC. Protein product: CASSARFPGQGGYSGANVLTF.

CDR3 nucleotides: TGTGCCTGGAGTAACAGACACGGCAATCAGCCCCAGCATTTT. This translates into CAWSNRHGNQPQHF. The chain combines TRBV30 with TRBJ1-5; D gene uncertain. Germline CDR1 and CDR2: GTSNPN and SVGIG (reference sequence). This CDR3 is built from 14 residues. The V and J ends lost 2 bases and 2 bases respectively, with 10 bases between them.

The chain couples TRBV30 to TRBJ2-5; D not resolved. V dropped 5 bases and J dropped 0 bases, with 13 bases sitting between them. Germline-derived CDR1 and CDR2 are GTSNPN and SVGIG (reference sequence). The CDR3 is made up of 14 amino acids. The CDR3 sequence: CAWGTLGYQETQYF. CDR3 nucleotides: TGTGCCTGGGGTACTTTGGGCTACCAAGAGACCCAGTACTTC.

This clone turned up a few times. This chain joins TRBV6-5 and TRBJ2-3, with D perhaps matching TRBD1 or TRBD2 (5 bases each). V gave up 5 bases and J gave up 0 bases, with 6 bases separating them. Germline values: CDR1 MNHEY, CDR2 SVGAGI. CDR3 size: 13 residues. CDR3 sequence reads: CASSRDSTDTQYF. The DNA for the CDR3 is TGTGCCAGCAGTCGGGACAGCACAGATACGCAGTATTTT.

This clone turned up a few times. CDR3 sequence: CASSMGDGTYEQYF. As DNA, the CDR3 is TGTGCCAGTAGTATGGGGGACGGTACCTACGAGCAGTACTTC. V usage is TRBV19 and J usage is TRBJ2-5; the D call may be TRBD1 or TRBD2 (5 bases each). The J call may be incorrect, as the DNA end agrees better with TRBJ2-7. Germline-derived CDR1 and CDR2 are LNHDA and SQIVND (reference sequence). The CDR3 covers 14 residues.

The rearrangement joins TRBV29-1 to TRBJ2-7, with 9 bases that match TRBD1. The CDR3 totals 12 residues. Per the germline V gene, CDR1 is SQVTM and CDR2 is ANQGSEA. In DNA, the CDR3 is TGCAGAGGGGGACAGGGCTTTTACGAGCAGTACTTC. It is translated as CRGGQGFYEQYF.